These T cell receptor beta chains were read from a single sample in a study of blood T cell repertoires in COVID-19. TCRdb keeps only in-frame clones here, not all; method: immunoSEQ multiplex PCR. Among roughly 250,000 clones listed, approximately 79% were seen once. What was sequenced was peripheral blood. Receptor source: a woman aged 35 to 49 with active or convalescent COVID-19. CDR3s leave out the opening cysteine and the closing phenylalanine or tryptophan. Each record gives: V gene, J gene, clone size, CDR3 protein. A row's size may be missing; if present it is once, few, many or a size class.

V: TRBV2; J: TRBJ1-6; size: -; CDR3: ASSRPGGLLH
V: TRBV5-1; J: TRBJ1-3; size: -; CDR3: ASSLAVGTENTIY
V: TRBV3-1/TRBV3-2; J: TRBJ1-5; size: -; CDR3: ASSQGVNSNNQPQH
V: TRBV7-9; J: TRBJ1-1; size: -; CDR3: ASSLVGRENTEAF
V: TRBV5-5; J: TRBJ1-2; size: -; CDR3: ASSSGSANYGYT
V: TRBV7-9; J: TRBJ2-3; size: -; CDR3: ASSLPGLAGASTDTQY
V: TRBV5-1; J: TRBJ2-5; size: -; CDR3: ASSLERVQETQY
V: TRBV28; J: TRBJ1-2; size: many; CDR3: ASTIGQLNYGYT
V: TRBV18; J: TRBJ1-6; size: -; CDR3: ASSPRGMDNSPLH
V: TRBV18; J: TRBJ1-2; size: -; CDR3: ASSKGQTLNYGYT
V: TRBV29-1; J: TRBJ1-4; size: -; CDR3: SVLDRGVGFLNEKLF
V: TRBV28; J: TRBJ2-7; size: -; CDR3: ASGAAYEQY
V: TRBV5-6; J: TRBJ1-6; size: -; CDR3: ASIITRGRGSYNSPLH
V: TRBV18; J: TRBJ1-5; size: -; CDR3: ASSKLDRSNQPQH
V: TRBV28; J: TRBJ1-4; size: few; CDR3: ASSLLDSAANEKLF
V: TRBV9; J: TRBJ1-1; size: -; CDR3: ASSPSNTEAF
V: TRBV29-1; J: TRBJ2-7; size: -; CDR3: SVGQGGEQY
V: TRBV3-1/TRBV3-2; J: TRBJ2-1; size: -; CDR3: ASSQDLGGSEQF
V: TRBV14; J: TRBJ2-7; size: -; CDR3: ASSLRQGTTYEQY
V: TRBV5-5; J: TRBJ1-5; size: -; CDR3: ASSWGTGNQPQH
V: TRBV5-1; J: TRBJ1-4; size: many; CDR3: ASSLEGPQEKLF
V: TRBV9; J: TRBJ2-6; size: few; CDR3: ASSARQNGANVLT
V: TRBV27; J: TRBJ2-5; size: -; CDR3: ASSLSTTSLETQY
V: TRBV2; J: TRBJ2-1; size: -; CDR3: ASRGGLAVNEQF
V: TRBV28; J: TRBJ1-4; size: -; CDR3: ASHHTAGGGYNEKLF
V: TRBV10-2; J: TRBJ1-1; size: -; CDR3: ASSENQNTEAF
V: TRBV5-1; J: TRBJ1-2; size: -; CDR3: ASSPGGNYGYT
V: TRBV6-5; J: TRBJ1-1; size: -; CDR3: ASTLPGLLNTEAF
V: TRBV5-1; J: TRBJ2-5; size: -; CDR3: ASSVRAGAETQY
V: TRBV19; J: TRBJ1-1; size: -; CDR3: ASSNGNTEAF
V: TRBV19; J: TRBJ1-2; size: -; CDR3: ASNRDSFLGYT
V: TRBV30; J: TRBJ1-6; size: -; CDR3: AWSGGGQLSSPLH
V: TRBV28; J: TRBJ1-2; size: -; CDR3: ASSLSAGLELYYGYT